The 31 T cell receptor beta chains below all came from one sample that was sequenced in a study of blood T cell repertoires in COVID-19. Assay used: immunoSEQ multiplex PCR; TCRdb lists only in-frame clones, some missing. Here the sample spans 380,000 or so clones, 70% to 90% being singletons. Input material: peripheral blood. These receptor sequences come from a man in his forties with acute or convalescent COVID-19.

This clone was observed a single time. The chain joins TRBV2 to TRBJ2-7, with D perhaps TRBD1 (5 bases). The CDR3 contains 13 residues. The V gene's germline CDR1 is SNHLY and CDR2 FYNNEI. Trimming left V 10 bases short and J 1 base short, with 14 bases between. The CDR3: CATLRTNSYEQYF. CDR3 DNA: TGTGCCACCCTAAGGACAAATTCCTACGAGCAGTACTTC.

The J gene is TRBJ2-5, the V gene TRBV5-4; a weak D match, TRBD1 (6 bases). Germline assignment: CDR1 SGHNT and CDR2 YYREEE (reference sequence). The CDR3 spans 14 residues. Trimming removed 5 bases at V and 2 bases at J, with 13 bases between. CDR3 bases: TGTGCCAGCAGGCCTCAGGGGTTACAAGAGACCCAGTACTTC. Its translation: CASRPQGLQETQYF.

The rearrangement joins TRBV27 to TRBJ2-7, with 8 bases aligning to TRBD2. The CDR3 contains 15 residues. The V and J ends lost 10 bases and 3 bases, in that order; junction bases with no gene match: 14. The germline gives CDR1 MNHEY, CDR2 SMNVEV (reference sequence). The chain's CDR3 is CATAISGSESYEQYF. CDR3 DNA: TGTGCCACCGCGATAAGCGGGAGCGAGAGCTACGAGCAGTACTTC.

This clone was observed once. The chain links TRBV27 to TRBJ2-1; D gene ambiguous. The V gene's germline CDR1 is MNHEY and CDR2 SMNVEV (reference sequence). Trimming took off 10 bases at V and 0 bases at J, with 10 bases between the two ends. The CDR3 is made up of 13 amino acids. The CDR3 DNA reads TGTGCCACCACGAGCCCCTCCTACAATGAGCAGTTCTTC. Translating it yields CATTSPSYNEQFF.

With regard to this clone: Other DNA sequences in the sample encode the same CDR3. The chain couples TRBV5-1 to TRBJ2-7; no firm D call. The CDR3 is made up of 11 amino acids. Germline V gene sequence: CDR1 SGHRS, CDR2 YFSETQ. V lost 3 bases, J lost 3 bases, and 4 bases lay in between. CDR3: CASSSYYEQYF. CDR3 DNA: TGCGCCAGCAGCTCGTACTACGAGCAGTACTTC. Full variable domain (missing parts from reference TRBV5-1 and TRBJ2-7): KAGVTQTPRYLIKTRGQQVTLSCSPISGHRSVSWYQQTPGQGLQFLFEYFSETQRNKGNFPGRFSGRQFSNSRSEMNVSTLELGDSALYLCASSSYYEQYFGPGTRLTVT.

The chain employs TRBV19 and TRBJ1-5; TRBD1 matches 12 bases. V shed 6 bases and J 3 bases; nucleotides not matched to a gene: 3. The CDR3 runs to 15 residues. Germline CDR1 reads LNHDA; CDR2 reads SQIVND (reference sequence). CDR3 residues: CASRGTGGYNQPQHF. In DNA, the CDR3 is TGTGCCAGTAGGGGGACAGGGGGCTACAATCAGCCCCAGCATTTT.

CDR3 in amino acids: CASAGSYGYTF. CDR3 DNA sequence: TGTGCCAGCGCAGGATCCTATGGCTACACCTTC. This chain joins TRBV7-9 and TRBJ1-2; no clear D. The CDR3 length is 11 residues. CDR1 is SEHNR, CDR2 FQNEAQ, per germline (reference sequence). Trimming removed 8 bases from V and 4 bases from J, with 8 bases in between.

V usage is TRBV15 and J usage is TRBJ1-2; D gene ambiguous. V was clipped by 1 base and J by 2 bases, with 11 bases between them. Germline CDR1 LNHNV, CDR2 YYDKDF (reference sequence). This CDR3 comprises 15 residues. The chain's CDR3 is CATSRGPANNYGYTF. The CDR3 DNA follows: TGTGCCACCAGCAGAGGGCCCGCAAACAACTATGGCTACACCTTC.

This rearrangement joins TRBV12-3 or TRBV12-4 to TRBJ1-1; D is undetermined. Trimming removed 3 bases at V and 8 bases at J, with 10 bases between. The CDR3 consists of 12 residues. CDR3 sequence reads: CASSFRGGEAFF. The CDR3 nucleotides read TGTGCCAGCAGTTTCAGAGGCGGGGAAGCTTTCTTT.

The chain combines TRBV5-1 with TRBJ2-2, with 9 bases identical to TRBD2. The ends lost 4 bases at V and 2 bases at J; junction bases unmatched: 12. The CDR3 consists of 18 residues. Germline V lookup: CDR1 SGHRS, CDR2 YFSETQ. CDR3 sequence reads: CASSAPSGAILNTGELFF. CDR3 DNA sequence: TGCGCCAGCAGCGCACCTAGCGGGGCGATCCTAAACACCGGGGAGCTGTTTTTT.

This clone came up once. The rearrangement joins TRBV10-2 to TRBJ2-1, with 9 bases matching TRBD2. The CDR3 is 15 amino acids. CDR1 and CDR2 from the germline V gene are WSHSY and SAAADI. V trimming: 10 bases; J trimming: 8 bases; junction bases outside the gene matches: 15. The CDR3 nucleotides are TGCGCCATCACTAAAACCGGGACTAGCCGGGATGAGCAGTTCTTC. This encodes CAITKTGTSRDEQFF.

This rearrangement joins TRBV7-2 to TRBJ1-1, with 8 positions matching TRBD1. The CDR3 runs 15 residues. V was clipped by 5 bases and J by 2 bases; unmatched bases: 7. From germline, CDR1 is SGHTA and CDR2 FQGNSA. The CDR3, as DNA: TGTGCCAGCAGCAGAGTCAGGGGGCTAAACACTGAAGCTTTCTTT. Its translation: CASSRVRGLNTEAFF.

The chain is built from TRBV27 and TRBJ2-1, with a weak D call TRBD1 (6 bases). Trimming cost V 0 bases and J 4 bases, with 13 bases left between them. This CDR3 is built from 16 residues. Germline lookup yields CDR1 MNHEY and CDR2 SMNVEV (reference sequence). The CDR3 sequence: CASSLSGQGKYNEQFF. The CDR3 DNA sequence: TGTGCCAGCAGTTTATCGGGGCAGGGGAAATACAATGAGCAGTTCTTC.

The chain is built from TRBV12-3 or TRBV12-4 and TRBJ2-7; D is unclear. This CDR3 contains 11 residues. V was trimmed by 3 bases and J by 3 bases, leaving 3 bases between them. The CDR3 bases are TGTGCCAGCAGTTTCTACTACGAGCAGTACTTC. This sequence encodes CASSFYYEQYF.

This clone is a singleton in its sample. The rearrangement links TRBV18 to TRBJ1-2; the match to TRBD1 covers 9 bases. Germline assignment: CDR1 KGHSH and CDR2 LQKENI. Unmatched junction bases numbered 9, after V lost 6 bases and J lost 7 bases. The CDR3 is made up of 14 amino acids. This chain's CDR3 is CASSPRQGGSGYTF. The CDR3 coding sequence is TGTGCCAGCTCCCCGAGACAGGGGGGAAGTGGCTACACCTTC.

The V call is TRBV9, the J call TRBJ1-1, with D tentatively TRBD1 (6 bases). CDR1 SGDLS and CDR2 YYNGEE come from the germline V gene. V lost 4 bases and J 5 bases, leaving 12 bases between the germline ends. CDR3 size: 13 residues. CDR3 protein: CASSQGGGTEAFF. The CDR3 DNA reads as TGTGCCAGCAGCCAGGGAGGGGGGACTGAAGCTTTCTTT.

The CDR3 region is CAWSLTSGGETQYF. CDR3 sequence (DNA): TGTGCCTGGAGTTTGACTAGCGGGGGGGAGACCCAGTACTTC. The chain combines TRBV30 with TRBJ2-5; 13 nucleotides line up with TRBD2. J gave up 5 bases and V 2 bases, and 2 bases lay outside the gene matches. The CDR3 extends over 14 amino acids. The germline CDR1 and CDR2 sequences are GTSNPN and SVGIG (reference sequence).

CDR3 amino acids: CASSLGTGVNQPQHF. The CDR3 DNA reads TGTGCCAGCAGCTTAGGGACAGGGGTCAATCAGCCCCAGCATTTT. V usage is TRBV11-2 and J usage is TRBJ1-5, with TRBD1 matching over 9 bases. V dropped 1 base and J dropped 3; count of bases not matched to a gene: 1. Germline lookup yields CDR1 SGHAT and CDR2 FQNNGV. This CDR3 is built from 15 residues.

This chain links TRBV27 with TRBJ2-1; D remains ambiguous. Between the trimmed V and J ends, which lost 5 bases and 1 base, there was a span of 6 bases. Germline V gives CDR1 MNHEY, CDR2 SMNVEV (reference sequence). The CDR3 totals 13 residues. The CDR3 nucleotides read TGTGCCAGCAGTACGAGATCCTACAATGAGCAGTTCTTC. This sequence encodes CASSTRSYNEQFF.

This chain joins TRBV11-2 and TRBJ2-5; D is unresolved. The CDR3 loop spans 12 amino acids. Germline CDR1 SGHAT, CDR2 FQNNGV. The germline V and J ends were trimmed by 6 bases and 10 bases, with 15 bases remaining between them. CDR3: CASSPTALVQYF. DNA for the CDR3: TGTGCCAGCAGTCCAACAGCTTTGGTCCAGTACTTC.

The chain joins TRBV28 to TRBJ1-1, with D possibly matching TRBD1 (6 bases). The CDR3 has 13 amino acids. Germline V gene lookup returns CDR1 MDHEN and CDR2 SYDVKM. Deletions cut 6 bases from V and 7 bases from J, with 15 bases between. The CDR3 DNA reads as TGTGCCAGCAGCCGTCAACAGGGAAGTGAAGCTTTCTTT. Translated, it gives CASSRQQGSEAFF.

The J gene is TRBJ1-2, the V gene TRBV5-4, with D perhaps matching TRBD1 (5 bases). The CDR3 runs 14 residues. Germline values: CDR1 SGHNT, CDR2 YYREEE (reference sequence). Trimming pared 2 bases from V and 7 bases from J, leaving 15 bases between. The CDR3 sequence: CASSFHGGESGYTF. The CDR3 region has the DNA TGTGCCAGCAGCTTCCACGGGGGGGAAAGTGGCTACACCTTC. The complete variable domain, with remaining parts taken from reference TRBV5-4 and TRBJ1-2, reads ETGVTQSPTHLIKTRGQQVTLRCSSQSGHNTVSWYQQALGQGPQFIFQYYREEENGRGNFPPRFSGLQFPNYSSELNVNALELDDSALYLCASSFHGGESGYTFGSGTRLTVV.

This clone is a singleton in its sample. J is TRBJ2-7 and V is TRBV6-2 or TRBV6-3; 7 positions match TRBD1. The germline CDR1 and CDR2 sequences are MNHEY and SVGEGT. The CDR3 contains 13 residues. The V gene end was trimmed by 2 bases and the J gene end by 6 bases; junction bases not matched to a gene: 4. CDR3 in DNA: TGTGCCAGCAGTTACACGACAGGGCTCGAGCAGTACTTC. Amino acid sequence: CASSYTTGLEQYF.

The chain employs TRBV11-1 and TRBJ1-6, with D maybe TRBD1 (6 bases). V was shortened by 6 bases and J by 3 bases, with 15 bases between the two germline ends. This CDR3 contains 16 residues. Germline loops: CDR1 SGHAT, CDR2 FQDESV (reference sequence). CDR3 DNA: TGTGCCAGCAGACCAAAGACAGGATTCTATAATTCACCCCTCCACTTT. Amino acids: CASRPKTGFYNSPLHF.

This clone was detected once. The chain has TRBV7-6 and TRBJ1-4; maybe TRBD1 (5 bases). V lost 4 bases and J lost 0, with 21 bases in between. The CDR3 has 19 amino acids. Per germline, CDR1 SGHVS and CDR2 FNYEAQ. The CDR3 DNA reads TGTGCCAGCAGCTCAAATACAGACAGACAGTTTACAACTAATGAAAAACTGTTTTTT. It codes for CASSSNTDRQFTTNEKLFF.

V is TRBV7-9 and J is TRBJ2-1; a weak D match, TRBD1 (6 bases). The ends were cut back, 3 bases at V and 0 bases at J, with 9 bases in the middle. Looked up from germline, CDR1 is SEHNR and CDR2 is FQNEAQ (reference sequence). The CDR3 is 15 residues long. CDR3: CASSLGRGSYNEQFF. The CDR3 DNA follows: TGTGCCAGCAGCTTGGGCAGGGGCTCCTACAATGAGCAGTTCTTC.

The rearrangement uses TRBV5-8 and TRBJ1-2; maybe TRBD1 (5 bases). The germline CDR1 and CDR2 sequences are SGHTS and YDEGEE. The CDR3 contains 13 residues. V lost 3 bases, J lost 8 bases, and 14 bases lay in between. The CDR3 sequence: CASSYRSRRGYTF. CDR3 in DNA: TGTGCCAGCAGCTACAGGTCTAGAAGAGGCTACACCTTC.

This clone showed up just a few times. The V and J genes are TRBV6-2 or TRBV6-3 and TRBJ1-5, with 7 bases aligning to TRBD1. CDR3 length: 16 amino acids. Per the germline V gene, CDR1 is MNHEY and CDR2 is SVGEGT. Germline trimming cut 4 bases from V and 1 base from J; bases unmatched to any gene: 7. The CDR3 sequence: CASSSPTGNSNQPQHF. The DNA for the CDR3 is TGTGCCAGCAGTTCCCCGACAGGGAACAGCAATCAGCCCCAGCATTTT.

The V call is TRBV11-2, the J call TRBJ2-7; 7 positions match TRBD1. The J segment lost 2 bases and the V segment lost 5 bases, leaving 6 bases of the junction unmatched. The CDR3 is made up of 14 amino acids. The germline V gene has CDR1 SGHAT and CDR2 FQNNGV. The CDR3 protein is CASSARDSTYEQYF. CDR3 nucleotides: TGTGCCAGCAGCGCACGGGACAGCACCTACGAGCAGTACTTC. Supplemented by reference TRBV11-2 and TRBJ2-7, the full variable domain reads EAGVAQSPRYKIIEKRQSVAFWCNPISGHATLYWYQQILGQGPKLLIQFQNNGVVDDSQLPKDRFSAERLKGVDSTLKIQPAKLEDSAVYLCASSARDSTYEQYFGPGTRLTVT.

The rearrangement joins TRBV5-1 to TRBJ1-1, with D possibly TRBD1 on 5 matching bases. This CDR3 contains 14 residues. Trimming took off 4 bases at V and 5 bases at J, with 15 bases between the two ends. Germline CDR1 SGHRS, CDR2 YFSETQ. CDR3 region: CASSTEGAGTEAFF. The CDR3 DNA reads TGCGCCAGCAGCACGGAAGGGGCCGGGACTGAAGCTTTCTTT.

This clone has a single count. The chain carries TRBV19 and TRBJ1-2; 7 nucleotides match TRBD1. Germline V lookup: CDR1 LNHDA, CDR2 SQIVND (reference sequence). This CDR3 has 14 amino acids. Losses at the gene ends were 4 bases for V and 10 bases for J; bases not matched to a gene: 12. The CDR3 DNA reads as TGTGCCAGTAGTACCCTTGGGACAGCCCGTGACTACACCTTC. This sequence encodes CASSTLGTARDYTF. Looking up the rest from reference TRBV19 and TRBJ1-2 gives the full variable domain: DGGITQSPKYLFRKEGQNVTLSCEQNLNHDAMYWYRQDPGQGLRLIYYSQIVNDFQKGDIAEGYSVSREKKESFPLTVTSAQKNPTAFYLCASSTLGTARDYTFGSGTRLTVV.